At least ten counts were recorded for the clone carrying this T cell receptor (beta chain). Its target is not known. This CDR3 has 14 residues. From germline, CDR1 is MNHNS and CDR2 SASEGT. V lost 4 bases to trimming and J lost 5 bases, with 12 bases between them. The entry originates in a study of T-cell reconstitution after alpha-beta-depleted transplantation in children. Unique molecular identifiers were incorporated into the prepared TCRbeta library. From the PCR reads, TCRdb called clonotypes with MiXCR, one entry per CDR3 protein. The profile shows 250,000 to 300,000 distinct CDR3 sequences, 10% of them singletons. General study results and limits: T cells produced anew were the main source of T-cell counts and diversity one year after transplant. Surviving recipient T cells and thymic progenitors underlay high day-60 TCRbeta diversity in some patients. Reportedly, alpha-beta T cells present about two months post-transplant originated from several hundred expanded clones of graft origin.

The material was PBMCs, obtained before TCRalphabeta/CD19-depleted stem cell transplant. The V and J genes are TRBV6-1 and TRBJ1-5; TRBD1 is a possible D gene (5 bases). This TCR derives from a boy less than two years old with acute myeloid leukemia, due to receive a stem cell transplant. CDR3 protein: CASSVGDGHQPQHF. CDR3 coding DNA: TGTGCCAGCAGTGTTGGGGACGGCCATCAGCCCCAGCATTTT.